The sequence of this T cell receptor beta chain was determined in a study of shared clonotypes between healthy human individuals. This clone was seen a few times. The V end was cut by 5 bases, the J end by 1 base, with 11 bases between. Germline CDR1 is LNHDA and CDR2 is SQIVND (reference sequence). There are 14 residues in the CDR3. This table comes from immunoSEQ multiplex PCR, and its TCRdb copy is limited to in-frame clones, with some not included. The table shows 600,000 to 700,000 clones, with more than 70% occurring only once. The rearrangement joins TRBV19 to TRBJ1-2; D perhaps matches TRBD1 (6 bases). The specimen was memory CD4+ T cells sorted from blood. Subset reported: CD45RA-negative fraction. This receptor was taken from a woman aged 25 to 39 in good health. In nucleotides, the CDR3 is TGTGCCAGTAGTCCCCGGACAGTTAACTATGGCTACACCTTC. It codes for CASSPRTVNYGYTF.